The T cell receptor (beta chain) described here comes from a study of graft-versus-host responses after intestinal transplantation. Overall study context: Isolated intestinal, liver-intestinal, or multivisceral transplants had been given to the recipients. Every transplant recipient was induced with anti-thymocyte globulin, then maintained on tacrolimus and steroids for two to three years. Study outcomes and limitations: Clonal ratios of graft-versus-host to host-versus-graft in allografts were high for patients exhibiting graft-donor T cell macrochimerism. GvH clones appeared in recipient marrow, some first in ileum or blood.

Repertoires were generated with immunoSEQ multiplex PCR, while TCRdb's copy carries only in-frame clones and drops some. The sample gives 90,000 to 150,000 clones, about 93% of which show up once; 0.095% to 0.15% is in the top ten. The CDR3 sequence is 14 residues long. CDR1 is MNHNY and CDR2 is SVGAGI in the germline V gene (reference sequence). Trimming left V 0 bases short and J 5 bases short, with 10 bases between. A remark on this clone: The antigen is unknown.

This TCR derives from a human donor who received an intestinal transplant. The chain employs TRBV6-6 and TRBJ1-1, with no clear D. The material was unstimulated CD4+ T cells sorted from spleen or lymph node cells, obtained before intestinal transplant. CDR3 sequence reads: CASSYSVVRTEAFF. In nucleotides, the CDR3 is TGTGCCAGCAGTTACTCGGTAGTAAGAACTGAAGCTTTCTTT.